Listed below are T cell receptor beta chains from one sample, sequenced in a study of blood T cells in healthy people across ages. TCRdb ran MiXCR on the 5' RACE reads and lists one entry per CDR3 protein. The table shows 600,000 to 800,000 distinct CDR3 sequences, with under 25% occurring only once. Sequencing was performed on blood. These receptors originate from a man in his 70s in good health. CDR3s include the opening cysteine and the closing phenylalanine or tryptophan. A D gene is named only where the DNA matches it firmly. The size entry is marked missing in some rows and otherwise reads once, few, many or a size class.

size | J | V | D | DNA | CDR3
few | TRBJ2-1 | TRBV2 | NA | TGTGCCAAGCAGGGGGGTAGTGAGCAGTTCTTC | CAKQGGSEQFF
few | TRBJ1-2 | TRBV5-4 | NA | TGTGCCAGCAGCTTGTCTACGGAAAGTAACTATGGCTACACCTTC | CASSLSTESNYGYTF
few | TRBJ2-7 | TRBV7-2 | TRBD2 | TGTGCCAGCAGCTCCTCCCCAGCGGGAGGGTTTCCCTACGAGCAGTACTTC | CASSSSPAGGFPYEQYF
many | TRBJ2-7 | TRBV2 | TRBD1 | TGTGCCAGTTCTCAACTACAGGGGTACGAGCAGTACTTC | CASSQLQGYEQYF
few | TRBJ2-7 | TRBV20-1 | TRBD2 | TGCAGTGCTAGCCCGGGACTAGCGGGAGGCCCCTACGAGCAGTACTTC | CSASPGLAGGPYEQYF
NA | TRBJ1-5 | TRBV29-1 | TRBD1 | TGCAGCGTTACTACAGGGGCGATTAATCAGCCCCAGCATTTT | CSVTTGAINQPQHF
NA | TRBJ2-1 | TRBV5-1 | TRBD1 | TGCGCCAGCAGCTCGCAGGGGGCCGAGAATGAGCAGTCCTTC | CASSSQGAENEQSF
NA | TRBJ1-2 | TRBV12-3/TRBV12-4 | NA | TGTGCCTCAGGGGGCTACACCTTC | CASGGYTF
many | TRBJ2-5 | TRBV5-5 | NA | TGTGCCAGCAGCTTGGCTCCAGGCATCCAAGAGACCCAGTACTTC | CASSLAPGIQETQYF
many | TRBJ2-1 | TRBV7-2 | TRBD2 | TGTGCCAGCAGCATACTAGCGGGTTGGGGGGAGCAGTTCTTC | CASSILAGWGEQFF
few | TRBJ2-2 | TRBV5-1 | NA | TGCGCCAGCAGCTTGGCTTCTGCGCCGGGCACCGGGGAGCTGTTTTTT | CASSLASAPGTGELFF
few | TRBJ2-5 | TRBV20-1 | NA | TGCAGTGCTAGAGATATGGGGGTGCAAGAGACCCAGTACTTC | CSARDMGVQETQYF
few | TRBJ2-2 | TRBV6-1 | NA | TGTGCCAGCAGGCTCGATGTCGGGGAGCTGTTTTTT | CASRLDVGELFF
NA | TRBJ2-2 | TRBV9 | NA | TGTGCCAGCAGCGTCACAGTGGATCTCGGGGAGCTGTTTTTT | CASSVTVDLGELFF
few | TRBJ2-7 | TRBV29-1 | NA | TGCAGCGTTGAAGATGCGGTAACCTACGAGCAGTACTTC | CSVEDAVTYEQYF
few | TRBJ2-7 | TRBV20-1 | TRBD1 | TGCAGTGCTAGTCTCTCGCAGGGGGTGACCTACGAGCAGTACTTC | CSASLSQGVTYEQYF
few | TRBJ1-2 | TRBV5-5 | TRBD1 | TGTGCCAGCAGCGTGTCCGGGACAGGAAGTTTTGGCTACACCTTC | CASSVSGTGSFGYTF
NA | TRBJ2-5 | TRBV2 | TRBD2 | TGTGCCAGCAGTGAAGCAGATAGCGGGAGTGCCCACGGGTTCTTC | CASSEADSGSAHGFF
NA | TRBJ2-7 | TRBV7-9 | NA | TGTGCCAGCAGCTCGTTTAGCGGCGAGCAGTACTTC | CASSSFSGEQYF
NA | TRBJ1-5 | TRBV11-3 | TRBD1 | TGTGCCAGCATCGGACAGGCTCAGCCCCAGCATTTT | CASIGQAQPQHF
NA | TRBJ2-3 | TRBV20-1 | TRBD1 | TGCAGCGTCACCGGGACAGGAGGAGATACGCAGTATTTT | CSVTGTGGDTQYF
NA | TRBJ1-5 | TRBV27 | TRBD1 | TGTGCCAGCACCGACAGGGCGAACAGCAATCAGCCCCAGCATTTT | CASTDRANSNQPQHF
NA | TRBJ1-1 | TRBV12-3/TRBV12-4 | TRBD1 | TGTGCCAGCAGTTGGAGGGGGCTGGGGAACACTGAAGCTTTCTTT | CASSWRGLGNTEAFF
NA | TRBJ2-5 | TRBV20-1 | NA | TGCAGTGCTAGAGGGTACGGGAGTGGAGAGACCCAGTACTTC | CSARGYGSGETQYF
NA | TRBJ2-7 | TRBV4-1 | TRBD2 | TGCGCCAGCAGCCAAGAGTCGCTAGCGGGAGCGTACGAGCAGTACTTC | CASSQESLAGAYEQYF
NA | TRBJ2-5 | TRBV9 | NA | TGTGCCAGCAGCGTAGTACCAGGGAGGGAGACCCAGTACTTC | CASSVVPGRETQYF